This T cell receptor beta chain was identified during a study of blood T cells in healthy people across ages. Then a second PCR, running about 6 to 11 cycles, was carried out with a sample-barcoded 5' primer and a J-beta primer mix. TCRdb re-called the 5' RACE reads with MiXCR, one entry per CDR3 protein. Here the sample spans approximately 810,000 distinct CDR3 sequences, roughly 40% being singletons. In regard to this clonotype: Its antigen is currently unknown.

General study results and limits: Diversity of TCR beta correlated strongly with naive T cell percentage. Long-lived donors carried more naive CD4+ cells and greater diversity than aged donors.

No fewer than 6 million PBMCs went into each sample. This clonotype was sampled from a man between 18 and 29 years old in good health. Sample: blood.

The CDR3 loop is CASSPTETYEQYF. The CDR3 DNA is TGTGCCAGCAGTCCGACAGAAACCTACGAGCAGTACTTC. V usage is TRBV6-1 and J usage is TRBJ2-7, with D tentatively TRBD1 (5 bases). This CDR3 has 13 residues. Germline V gene lookup returns CDR1 MNHNS and CDR2 SASEGT. V lost 5 bases to trimming and J lost 2 bases, with 10 bases between them.